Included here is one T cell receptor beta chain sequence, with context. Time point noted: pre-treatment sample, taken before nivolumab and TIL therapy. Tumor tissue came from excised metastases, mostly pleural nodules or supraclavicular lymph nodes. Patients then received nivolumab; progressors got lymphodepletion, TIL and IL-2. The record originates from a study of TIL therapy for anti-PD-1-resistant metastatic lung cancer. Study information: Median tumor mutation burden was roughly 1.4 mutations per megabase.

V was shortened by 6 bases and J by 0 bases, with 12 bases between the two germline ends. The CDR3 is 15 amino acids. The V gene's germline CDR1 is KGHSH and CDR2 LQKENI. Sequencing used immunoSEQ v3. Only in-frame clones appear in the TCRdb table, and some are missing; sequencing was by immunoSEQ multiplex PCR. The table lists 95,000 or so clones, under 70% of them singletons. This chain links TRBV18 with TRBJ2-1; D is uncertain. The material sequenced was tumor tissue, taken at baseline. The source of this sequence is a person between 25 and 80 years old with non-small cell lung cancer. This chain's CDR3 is CASSRLSSSYNEQFF. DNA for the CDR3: TGTGCCAGCTCCCGGCTGAGCAGCTCCTACAATGAGCAGTTCTTC. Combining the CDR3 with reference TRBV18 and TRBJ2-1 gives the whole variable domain NAGVMQNPRHLVRRRGQEARLRCSPMKGHSHVYWYRQLPEEGLKFMVYLQKENIIDESGMPKERFSAEFPKEGPSILRIQQVVRGDSAAYFCASSRLSSSYNEQFFGPGTRLTVL.